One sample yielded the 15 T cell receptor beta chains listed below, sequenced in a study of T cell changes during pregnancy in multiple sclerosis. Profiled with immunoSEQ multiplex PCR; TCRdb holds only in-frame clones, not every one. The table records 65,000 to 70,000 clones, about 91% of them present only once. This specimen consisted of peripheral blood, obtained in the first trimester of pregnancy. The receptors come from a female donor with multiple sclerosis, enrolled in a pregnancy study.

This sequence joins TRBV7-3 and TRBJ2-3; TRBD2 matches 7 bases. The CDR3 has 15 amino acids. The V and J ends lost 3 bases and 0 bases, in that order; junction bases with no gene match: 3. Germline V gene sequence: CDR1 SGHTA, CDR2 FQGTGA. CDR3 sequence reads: CASSFQAGSTDTQYF. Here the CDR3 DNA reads TGTGCCAGCAGCTTCCAAGCGGGAAGCACAGATACGCAGTATTTT. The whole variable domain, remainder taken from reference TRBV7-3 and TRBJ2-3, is GAGVSQTPSNKVTEKGKYVELRCDPISGHTALYWYRQSLGQGPEFLIYFQGTGAADDSGLPNDRFFAVRPEGSVSTLKIQRTERGDSAVYLCASSFQAGSTDTQYFGPGTRLTVL.

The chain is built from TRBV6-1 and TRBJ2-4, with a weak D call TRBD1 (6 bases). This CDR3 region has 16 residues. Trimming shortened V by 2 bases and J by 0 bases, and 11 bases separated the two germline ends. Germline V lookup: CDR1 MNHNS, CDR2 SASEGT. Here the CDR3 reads CASSERQGIAKNIQYF. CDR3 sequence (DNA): TGTGCCAGCAGTGAACGGCAGGGGATAGCCAAAAACATTCAGTACTTC.

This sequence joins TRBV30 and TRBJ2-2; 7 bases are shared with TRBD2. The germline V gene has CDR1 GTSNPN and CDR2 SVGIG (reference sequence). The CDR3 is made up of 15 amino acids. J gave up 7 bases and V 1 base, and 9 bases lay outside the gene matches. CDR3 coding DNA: TGTGCCTGGAGTGGTCCAGCGGGAAAAGGCGGGGAGCTGTTTTTT. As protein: CAWSGPAGKGGELFF.

The CDR3 DNA sequence: TGTGCCAGCAGCTTAGGAAGAGGGGGACAGGGCGGGCAGCCCCAGCATTTT. Translating it yields CASSLGRGGQGGQPQHF. The V gene is TRBV7-3, the J gene TRBJ1-5, with TRBD1 matching over 9 bases. The CDR3 loop spans 17 amino acids. J lost 7 bases, V lost 2 bases, and 12 bases had no gene match. Germline lookup yields CDR1 SGHTA and CDR2 FQGTGA. The variable domain in full, with the rest retrieved from reference TRBV7-3 and TRBJ1-5, is GAGVSQTPSNKVTEKGKYVELRCDPISGHTALYWYRQSLGQGPEFLIYFQGTGAADDSGLPNDRFFAVRPEGSVSTLKIQRTERGDSAVYLCASSLGRGGQGGQPQHFGDGTRLSIL.

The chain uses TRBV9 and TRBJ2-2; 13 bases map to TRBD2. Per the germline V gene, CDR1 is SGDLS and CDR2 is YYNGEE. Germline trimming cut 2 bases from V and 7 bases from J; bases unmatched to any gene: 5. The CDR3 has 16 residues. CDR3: CASSVRTSGSIGELFF. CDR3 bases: TGTGCCAGCAGCGTTCGGACTAGCGGGAGTATCGGGGAGCTGTTTTTT.

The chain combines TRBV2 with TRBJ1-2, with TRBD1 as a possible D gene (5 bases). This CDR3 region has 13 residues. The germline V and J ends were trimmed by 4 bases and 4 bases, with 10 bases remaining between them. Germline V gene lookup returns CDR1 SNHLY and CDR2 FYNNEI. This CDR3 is CASSGGVGYGYTF. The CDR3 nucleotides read TGTGCCAGCAGTGGGGGCGTAGGCTATGGCTACACCTTC.

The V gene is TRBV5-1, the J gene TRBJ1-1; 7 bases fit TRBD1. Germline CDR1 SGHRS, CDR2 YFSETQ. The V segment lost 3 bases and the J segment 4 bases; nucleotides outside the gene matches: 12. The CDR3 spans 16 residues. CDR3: CASSSVKTGTVTEAFF. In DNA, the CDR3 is TGCGCCAGCAGCTCGGTTAAGACAGGGACTGTCACTGAAGCTTTCTTT.

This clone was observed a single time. As DNA, the CDR3 is TGTGCCAGCAGAACTCAGGGGACGAGCAATCAGCCCCAGCATTTT. Protein sequence: CASRTQGTSNQPQHF. The chain links TRBV27 to TRBJ1-5; D perhaps matches TRBD1 (6 bases). V shed 6 bases and J shed 1 base, with 13 bases lying between them. This CDR3 has 15 residues. The germline gives CDR1 MNHEY, CDR2 SMNVEV (reference sequence).

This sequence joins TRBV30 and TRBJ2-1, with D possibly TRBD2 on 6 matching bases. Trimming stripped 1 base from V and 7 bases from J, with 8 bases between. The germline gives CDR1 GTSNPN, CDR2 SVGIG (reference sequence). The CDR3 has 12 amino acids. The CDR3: CAWSASGNEQFF. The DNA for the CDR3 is TGTGCCTGGAGTGCCAGCGGGAATGAGCAGTTCTTC.

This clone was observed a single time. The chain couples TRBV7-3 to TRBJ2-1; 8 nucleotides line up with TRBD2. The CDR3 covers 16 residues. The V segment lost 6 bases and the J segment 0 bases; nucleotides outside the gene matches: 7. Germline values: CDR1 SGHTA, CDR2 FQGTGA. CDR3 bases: TGTGCCAGCAGGACTAGCGCGCAATCCTCCTACAATGAGCAGTTCTTC. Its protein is CASRTSAQSSYNEQFF.

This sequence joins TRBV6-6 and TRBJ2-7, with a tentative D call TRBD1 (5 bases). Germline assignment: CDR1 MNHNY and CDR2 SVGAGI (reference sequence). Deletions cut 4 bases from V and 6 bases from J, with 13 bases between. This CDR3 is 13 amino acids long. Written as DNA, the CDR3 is TGTGCCAGCAGTTTCAGGGTTCCCGCCGAGCAGTACTTC. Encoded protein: CASSFRVPAEQYF.

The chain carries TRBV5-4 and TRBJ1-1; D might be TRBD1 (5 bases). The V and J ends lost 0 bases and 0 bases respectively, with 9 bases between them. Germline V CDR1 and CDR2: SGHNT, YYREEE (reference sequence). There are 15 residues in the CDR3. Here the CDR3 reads CASSLAGRVNTEAFF. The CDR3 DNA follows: TGTGCCAGCAGCTTGGCCGGCAGGGTGAACACTGAAGCTTTCTTT.

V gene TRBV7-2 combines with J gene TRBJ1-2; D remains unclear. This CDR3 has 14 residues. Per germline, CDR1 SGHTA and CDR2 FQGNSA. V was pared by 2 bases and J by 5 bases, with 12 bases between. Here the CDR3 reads CASSLPGLYYGYTF. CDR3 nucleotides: TGTGCCAGCAGCTTACCGGGTCTTTATTATGGCTACACCTTC. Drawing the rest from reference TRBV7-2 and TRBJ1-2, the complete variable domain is GAGVSQSPSNKVTEKGKDVELRCDPISGHTALYWYRQSLGQGLEFLIYFQGNSAPDKSGLPSDRFSAERTGGSVSTLTIQRTQQEDSAVYLCASSLPGLYYGYTFGSGTRLTVV.

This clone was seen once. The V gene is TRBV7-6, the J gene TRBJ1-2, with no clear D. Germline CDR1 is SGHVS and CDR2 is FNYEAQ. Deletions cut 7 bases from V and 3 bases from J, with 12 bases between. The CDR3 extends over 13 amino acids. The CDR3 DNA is TGTGCCAGCAACCGGCCTCGGGACTATGGCTACACCTTC. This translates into CASNRPRDYGYTF. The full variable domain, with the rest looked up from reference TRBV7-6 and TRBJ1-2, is GAGVSQSPRYKVTKRGQDVALRCDPISGHVSLYWYRQALGQGPEFLTYFNYEAQQDKSGLPNDRFSAERPEGSISTLTIQRTEQRDSAMYRCASNRPRDYGYTFGSGTRLTVV.

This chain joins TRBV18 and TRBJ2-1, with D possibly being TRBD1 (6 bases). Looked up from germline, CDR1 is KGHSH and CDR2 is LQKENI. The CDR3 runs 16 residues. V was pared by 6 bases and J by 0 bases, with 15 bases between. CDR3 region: CASSPNRASSYNEQFF. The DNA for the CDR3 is TGTGCCAGCTCCCCGAACAGGGCCTCCTCCTACAATGAGCAGTTCTTC.